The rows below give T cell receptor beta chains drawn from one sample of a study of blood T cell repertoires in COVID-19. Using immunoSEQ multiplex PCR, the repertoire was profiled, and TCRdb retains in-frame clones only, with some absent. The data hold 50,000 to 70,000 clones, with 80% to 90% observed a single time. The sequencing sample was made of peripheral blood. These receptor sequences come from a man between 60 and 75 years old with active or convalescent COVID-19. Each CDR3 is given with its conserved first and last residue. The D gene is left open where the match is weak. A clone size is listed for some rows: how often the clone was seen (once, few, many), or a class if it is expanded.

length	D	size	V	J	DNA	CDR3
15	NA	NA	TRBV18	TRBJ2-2	TGTGCCAGCTCACCAGGGACACCGAACACCGGGGAGCTGTTTTTT	CASSPGTPNTGELFF
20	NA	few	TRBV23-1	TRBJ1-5	TGCGCCAGCAGTCAATCGGCCGCGACTCGGCGGGACGATAGCAATCAGCCCCAGCATTTT	CASSQSAATRRDDSNQPQHF
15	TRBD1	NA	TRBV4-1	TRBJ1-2	TGCGCCAGCAGCCCGTATGGGACAGCTAACTATGGCTACACCTTC	CASSPYGTANYGYTF
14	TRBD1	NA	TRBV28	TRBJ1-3	TGTGCCAGCTTACTACAGGGGGCGGGAAACACCATATATTTT	CASLLQGAGNTIYF
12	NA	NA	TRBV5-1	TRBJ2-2	TGCGCCAGCAGCAAGGGGGCCGGGGAGCTGTTTTTT	CASSKGAGELFF
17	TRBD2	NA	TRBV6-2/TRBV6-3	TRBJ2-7	TGTGCCAGCAGTACCCCAACGCTTAGCGGGACCGCCGCTGAGCAGTACTTC	CASSTPTLSGTAAEQYF
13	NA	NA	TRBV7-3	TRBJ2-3	TGTGCCAGCAGCTTAAGCAGCGTAGATACGCAGTATTTT	CASSLSSVDTQYF
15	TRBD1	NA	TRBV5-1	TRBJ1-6	TGCGCCAGCAGCCCTACAGGGGGCAATAATTCACCCCTCCACTTT	CASSPTGGNNSPLHF
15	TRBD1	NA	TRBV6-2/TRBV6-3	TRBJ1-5	TGTGCCAGCAGTTACTCGGACAGGGGAATTCAGCCCCAGCATTTT	CASSYSDRGIQPQHF
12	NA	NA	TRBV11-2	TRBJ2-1	TGTGCCAGCAGCTCTAGCAATTTGTACCAGTTCTTC	CASSSSNLYQFF
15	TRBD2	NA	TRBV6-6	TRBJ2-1	TGTGCCAGCAGCCCGACTAGCGGGGATCACAATGAGCAGTTCTTC	CASSPTSGDHNEQFF
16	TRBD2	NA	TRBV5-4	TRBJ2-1	TGTGCCAGCAGCTTTCCACTAGCGGGGGGGTACAATGAGCAGTTCTTC	CASSFPLAGGYNEQFF
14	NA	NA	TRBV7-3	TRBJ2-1	TGTGCCAGCAGCCTCGGACCACGGGGAGGTGAGCAGTTCTTC	CASSLGPRGGEQFF
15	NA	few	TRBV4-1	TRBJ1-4	TGCGCCAGCAGCCAAGGGGGCAGGAAAAAAGAAAAACTGTTTTTT	CASSQGGRKKEKLFF
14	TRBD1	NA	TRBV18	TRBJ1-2	TGTGCCAGCTCACCATCGACAGGGAACTATGGCTACACCTTC	CASSPSTGNYGYTF
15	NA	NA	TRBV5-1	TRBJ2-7	TGCGCCAGCAGCTTGGCTCTGGAAGCGGGCAGGGAGCAGTACTTC	CASSLALEAGREQYF
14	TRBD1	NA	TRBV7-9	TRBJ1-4	TGTGCCAGCAGCTTGGGGACAGCGAATGAAAAACTGTTTTTT	CASSLGTANEKLFF
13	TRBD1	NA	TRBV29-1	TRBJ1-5	TGCAGCGTCACCGGGACAGGGGGTCAGCCCCAGCATTTT	CSVTGTGGQPQHF
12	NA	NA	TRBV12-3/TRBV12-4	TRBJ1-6	TGTGCCAGCAGTCCTTCCTTATCACCCCTCCACTTT	CASSPSLSPLHF
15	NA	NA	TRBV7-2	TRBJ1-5	TGTGCCAGCAGCTTAGATGGCGGGGGGCATCAGCCCCAGCATTTT	CASSLDGGGHQPQHF
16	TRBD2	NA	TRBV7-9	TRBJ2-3	TGTGCCAGCAGCTTAGCCCCAGCGGGGCCCGCAGATACGCAGTATTTT	CASSLAPAGPADTQYF
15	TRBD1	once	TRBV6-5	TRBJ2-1	TGTGCCAGCAACACAAAGGCAGGGGGCAGGAATGAGCAGTTCTTC	CASNTKAGGRNEQFF
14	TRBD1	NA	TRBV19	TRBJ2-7	TGTGCCAGTAGTAAACGGGACAGGGGACCCGAGCAGTACTTC	CASSKRDRGPEQYF
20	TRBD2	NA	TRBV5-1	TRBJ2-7	TGCGCCAGCAGCTTGGCTCGGACAGGGAGGACTAGCGGGAGTTCCTACGAGCAGTACTTC	CASSLARTGRTSGSSYEQYF
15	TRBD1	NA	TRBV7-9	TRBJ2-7	TGTGCCAGCAGCCCCGGGACAGGGGTTCCCTACGAGCAGTACTTC	CASSPGTGVPYEQYF
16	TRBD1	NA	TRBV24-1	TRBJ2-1	TGTGCCACCAGTGATTTGGGGCCCACAGGGGTAAATGAGCAGTTCTTC	CATSDLGPTGVNEQFF
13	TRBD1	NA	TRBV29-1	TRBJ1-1	TGCAGCGTCCTGCAGGGGGTTATCGCTGAAGCTTTCTTT	CSVLQGVIAEAFF
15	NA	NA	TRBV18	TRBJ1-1	TGTGCCAGCTCACCACCGGGGGCGGCGAACACTGAAGCTTTCTTT	CASSPPGAANTEAFF
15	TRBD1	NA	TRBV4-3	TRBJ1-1	TGCGCCAGCAGCCAAGACTCGGACAGGGGAGGTGAAGCTTTCTTT	CASSQDSDRGGEAFF
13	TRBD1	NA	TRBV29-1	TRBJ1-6	TGCAGCGCCAGGACAGGATCTAATTCACCCCTCCACTTT	CSARTGSNSPLHF
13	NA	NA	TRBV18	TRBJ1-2	TGTGCCAGCTCACCAGGGAGGGACTATGGCTACACCTTC	CASSPGRDYGYTF
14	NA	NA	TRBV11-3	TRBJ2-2	TGTGCCAGCAGCTCCGGTTCGTTCACCGGGGAGCTGTTTTTT	CASSSGSFTGELFF
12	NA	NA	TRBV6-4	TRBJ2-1	TGTGCCAGCAGCGGGATTGGCAATGAGCAGTTCTTC	CASSGIGNEQFF
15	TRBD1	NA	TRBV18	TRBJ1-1	TGTGCCAGCTCACTTTTGGGACAGGGAGAAACTGAAGCTTTCTTT	CASSLLGQGETEAFF
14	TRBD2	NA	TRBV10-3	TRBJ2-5	TGTGCCATCAGGGGGGGGGACTATGGAGAGACCCAGTACTTC	CAIRGGDYGETQYF
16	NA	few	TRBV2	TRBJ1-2	TGTGCCAGCAGTGAAGCCCCCGCAGGCCCCCTCTATGGCTACACCTTC	CASSEAPAGPLYGYTF
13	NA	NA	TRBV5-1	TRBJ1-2	TGCGCCAGCAGCTTGAATCAGAGGGATGGCTACACCTTC	CASSLNQRDGYTF
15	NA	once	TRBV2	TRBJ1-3	TGTGCCAGCAGTGAAGGTAGCTCCTCTGGAAACACCATATATTTT	CASSEGSSSGNTIYF
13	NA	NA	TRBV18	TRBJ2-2	TGTGCCAGCTCACAACGACAGGACGGGGAGCTGTTTTTT	CASSQRQDGELFF
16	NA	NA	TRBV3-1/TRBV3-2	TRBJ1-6	TGTGCCAGCAGCCAAGACGTAAACAGGGTTGGTTCACCCCTCCACTTT	CASSQDVNRVGSPLHF
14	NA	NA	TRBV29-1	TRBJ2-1	TGCAGCGTCCACTCAAGTGGGGGGGCGGTCGAGCAGTTCTTC	CSVHSSGGAVEQFF
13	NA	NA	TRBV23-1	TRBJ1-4	TGCGCCAGCAGTCACGGGAGAGTTGAAAAACTGTTTTTT	CASSHGRVEKLFF
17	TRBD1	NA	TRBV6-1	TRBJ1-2	TGTGCCAGCAGTGAAGAGGTACTTATACAGGGGAGAGGGGGCTACACCTTC	CASSEEVLIQGRGGYTF
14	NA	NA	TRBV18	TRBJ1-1	TGTGCCAGCTCACGGGTTGAAGGACTTTCTGAAGCTTTCTTT	CASSRVEGLSEAFF
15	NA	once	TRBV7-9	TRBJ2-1	TGTGCCAGCAGCTTAGGGGCGACAGCAAACAATGAGCAGTTCTTC	CASSLGATANNEQFF
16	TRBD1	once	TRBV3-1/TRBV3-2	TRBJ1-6	TGTGCCAGCAGCCAAGTGGGGACAGGGAAGGGGTCACCCCTCCACTTT	CASSQVGTGKGSPLHF
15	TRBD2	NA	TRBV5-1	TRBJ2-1	TGCGCCAGCAGCTTGTTTAGCGGGACCAACAATGAGCAGTTCTTC	CASSLFSGTNNEQFF
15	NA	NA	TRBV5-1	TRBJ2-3	TGCGCCAGCAGCTTCACAGGGGACTGGACAGATACGCAGTATTTT	CASSFTGDWTDTQYF
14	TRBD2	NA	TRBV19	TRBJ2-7	TGTGCCAGTAGTCCCCTAGCGGGAAGCTACGAGCAGTACTTC	CASSPLAGSYEQYF
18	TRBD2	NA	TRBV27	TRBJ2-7	TGTGCCAGCATCCCAGCCTTCATTGTGGGTGGGACTAACTACGAGCAGTACTTC	CASIPAFIVGGTNYEQYF
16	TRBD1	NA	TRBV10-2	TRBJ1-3	TGCGCCAGCAGTGAGGGGACAGGTAACTCTGGAAACACCATATATTTT	CASSEGTGNSGNTIYF